This T cell receptor beta chain appears in the sequencing data of a study of blood T cell repertoires in COVID-19. Looked up from germline, CDR1 is KGHDR and CDR2 is SFDVKD. The CDR3 extends over 14 amino acids. Trimming cost V 2 bases and J 3 bases, with 9 bases left between them. Clones were sequenced by immunoSEQ multiplex PCR, and TCRdb holds only the in-frame ones, with some missing. The sample lists 250,000 or so clones, around nine tenths occurring once. The chain recombines TRBV24-1 with TRBJ1-2, with a weak D call TRBD1 (5 bases). The sequence derives from a man aged 35-49 years with active or convalescent COVID-19. The specimen was peripheral blood. CDR3 DNA sequence: TGTGCCACCAGTGATTCCACAGGATACTATGGCTACACCTTC. It is translated as CATSDSTGYYGYTF.